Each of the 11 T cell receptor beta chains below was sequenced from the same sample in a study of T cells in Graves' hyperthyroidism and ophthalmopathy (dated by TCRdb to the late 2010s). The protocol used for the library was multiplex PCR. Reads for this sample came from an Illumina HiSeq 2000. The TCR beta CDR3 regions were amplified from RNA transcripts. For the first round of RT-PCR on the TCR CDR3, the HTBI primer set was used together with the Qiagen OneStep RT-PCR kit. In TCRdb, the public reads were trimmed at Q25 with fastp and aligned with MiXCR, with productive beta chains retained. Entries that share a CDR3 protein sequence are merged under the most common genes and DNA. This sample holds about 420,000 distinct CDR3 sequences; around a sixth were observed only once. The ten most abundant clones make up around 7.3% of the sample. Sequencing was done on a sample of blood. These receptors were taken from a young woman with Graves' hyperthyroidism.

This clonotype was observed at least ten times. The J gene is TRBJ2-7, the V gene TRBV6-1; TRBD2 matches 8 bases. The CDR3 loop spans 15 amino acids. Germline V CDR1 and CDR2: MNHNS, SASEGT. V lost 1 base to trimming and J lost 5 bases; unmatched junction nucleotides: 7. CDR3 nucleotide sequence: TGTGCCAGCAGTGAAGGCCGGGGGGGCCAGGACGAGCAGTACTTC. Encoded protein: CASSEGRGGQDEQYF.

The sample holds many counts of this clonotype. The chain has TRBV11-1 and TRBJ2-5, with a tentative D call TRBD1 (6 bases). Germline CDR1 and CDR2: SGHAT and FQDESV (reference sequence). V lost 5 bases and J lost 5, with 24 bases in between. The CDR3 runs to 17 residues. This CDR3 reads CASSLTPSVWGRETQYF. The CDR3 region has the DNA TGTGCCAGCAGCCTGACGCCAAGCGTATGGGGGCGGGAGACCCAGTACTTC.

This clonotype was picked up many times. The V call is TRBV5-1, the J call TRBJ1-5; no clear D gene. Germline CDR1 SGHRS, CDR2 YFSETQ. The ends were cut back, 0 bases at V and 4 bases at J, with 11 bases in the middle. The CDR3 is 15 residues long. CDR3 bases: TGCGCCAGCAGCTTGGAAGGTCTATCTAATCAGCCCCAGCATTTT. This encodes CASSLEGLSNQPQHF.

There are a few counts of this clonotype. Here the CDR3 DNA reads TGTGCCAGTAGTGATCAGGGATCTTTGGAGCAGTACTTC. It encodes CASSDQGSLEQYF. The chain employs TRBV19 and TRBJ2-7; perhaps TRBD1 as D (5 bases). Per the germline V gene, CDR1 is LNHDA and CDR2 is SQIVND (reference sequence). Between the trimmed V and J ends, which lost 5 bases and 7 bases, there was a span of 15 bases. This CDR3 has 13 residues.

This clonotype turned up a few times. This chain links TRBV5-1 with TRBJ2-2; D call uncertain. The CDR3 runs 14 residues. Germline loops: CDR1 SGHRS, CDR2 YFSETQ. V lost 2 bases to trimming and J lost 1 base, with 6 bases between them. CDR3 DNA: TGCGCCAGCAGCTTTTCTGTGAACACCGGGGAGCTGTTTTTT. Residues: CASSFSVNTGELFF.

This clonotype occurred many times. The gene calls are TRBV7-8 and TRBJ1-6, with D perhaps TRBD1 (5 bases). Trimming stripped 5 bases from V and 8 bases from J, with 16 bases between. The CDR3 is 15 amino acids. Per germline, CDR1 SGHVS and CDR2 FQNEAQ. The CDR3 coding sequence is TGTGCCAGCAGCGTTCAGGGTCCCCAGGATTCACCCCTCCACTTT. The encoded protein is CASSVQGPQDSPLHF.

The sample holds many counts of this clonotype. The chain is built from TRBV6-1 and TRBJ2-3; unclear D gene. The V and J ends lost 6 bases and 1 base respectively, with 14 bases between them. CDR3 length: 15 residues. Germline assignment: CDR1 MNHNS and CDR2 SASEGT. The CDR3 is CASSLTLGGTDTQYF. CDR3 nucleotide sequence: TGTGCCAGCAGCCTAACCCTGGGTGGCACAGATACGCAGTATTTT.

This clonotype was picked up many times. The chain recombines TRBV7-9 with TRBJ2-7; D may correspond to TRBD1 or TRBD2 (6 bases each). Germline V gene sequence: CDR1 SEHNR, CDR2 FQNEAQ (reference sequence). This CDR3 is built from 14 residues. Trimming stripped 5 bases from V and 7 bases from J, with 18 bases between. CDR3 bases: TGTGCCAGCAGCACCGGGGGCTCGGCCGGTGAGCAGTACTTC. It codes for CASSTGGSAGEQYF. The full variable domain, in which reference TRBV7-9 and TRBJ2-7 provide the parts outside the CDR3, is DTGVSQNPRHKITKRGQNVTFRCDPISEHNRLYWYRQTLGQGPEFLTYFQNEAQLEKSRLLSDRFSAERPKGSFSTLEIQRTEQGDSAMYLCASSTGGSAGEQYFGPGTRLTVT.

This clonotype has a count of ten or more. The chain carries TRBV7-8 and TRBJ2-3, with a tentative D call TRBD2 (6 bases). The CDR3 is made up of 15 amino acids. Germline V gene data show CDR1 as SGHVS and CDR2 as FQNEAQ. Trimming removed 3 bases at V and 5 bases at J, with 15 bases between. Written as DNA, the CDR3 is TGTGCCAGCAGCTTCGAGGCACTCGGGGGAGATACGCAGTATTTT. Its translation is CASSFEALGGDTQYF.

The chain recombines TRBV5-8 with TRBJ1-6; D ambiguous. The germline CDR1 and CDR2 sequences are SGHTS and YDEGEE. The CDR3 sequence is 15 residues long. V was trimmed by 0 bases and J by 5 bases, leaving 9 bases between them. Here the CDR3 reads CASSLATRDNSPLHF. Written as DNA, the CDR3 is TGTGCCAGCAGCTTGGCCACCCGGGATAATTCACCCCTCCACTTT. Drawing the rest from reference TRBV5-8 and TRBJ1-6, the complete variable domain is EAGVTQSPTHLIKTRGQQATLRCSPISGHTSVYWYQQALGLGLQFLLWYDEGEERNRGNFPPRFSGRQFPNYSSELNVNALELEDSALYLCASSLATRDNSPLHFGNGTRLTVT.

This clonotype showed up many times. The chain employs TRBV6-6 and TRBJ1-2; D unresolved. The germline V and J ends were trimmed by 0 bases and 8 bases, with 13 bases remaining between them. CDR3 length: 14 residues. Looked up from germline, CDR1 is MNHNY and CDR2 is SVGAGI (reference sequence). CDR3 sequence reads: CASSYSNGGGGYTF. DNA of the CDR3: TGTGCCAGCAGTTACTCGAACGGAGGAGGAGGCTACACCTTC.